These 23 T cell receptor beta chains came from one sample sequenced in a study of CD8 T cells in Susac syndrome (dated by TCRdb to the late 2010s). Library preparation employed the immunoSEQ multiplex PCR assay. RNA was extracted using the RNeasy kit, and roughly 0.45 to 1 microgram was reverse transcribed with random hexamers. The public reads were run again by TCRdb, first through fastp at Q25 and then through MiXCR, and only productive beta chains were kept. Rows matching on CDR3 protein sequence are summarized as one entry with the most common DNA and genes. The sample table shows 150,000 or so distinct CDR3 sequences, and roughly 95% are seen once. Of the sample, roughly 0.099% is held by the ten largest clones. Sequenced sample: CD4+ T cells from PBMCs. Receptors were obtained from a human donor with multiple sclerosis.

The chain's CDR3 is CSASRVSNQPQHF. In DNA form, the CDR3 reads TGCAGTGCTAGCCGGGTGAGCAATCAGCCCCAGCATTTT. The rearrangement links TRBV20-1 to TRBJ1-5; D not resolved. V shed 3 bases and J shed 1 base, with 7 bases lying between them. This CDR3 comprises 13 residues. Germline V gene data show CDR1 as DFQATT and CDR2 as SNEGSKA (reference sequence).

This rearrangement joins TRBV6-6 to TRBJ2-5; 10 bases are a match to TRBD1. Trimming at V came to 5 bases and at J to 6 bases, leaving 6 bases not matched to a gene. Germline-derived CDR1 and CDR2 are MNHNY and SVGAGI (reference sequence). CDR3 length equals 14 residues. The CDR3 spells CASSKTGGSQTQYF. CDR3 coding DNA: TGTGCCAGCAGTAAGACAGGGGGCTCGCAGACCCAGTACTTC.

The chain links TRBV7-9 to TRBJ1-4; D may be TRBD1 (5 bases). V was cut by 6 bases and J by 2 bases, with 10 bases left in between. Germline CDR1 reads SEHNR; CDR2 reads FQNEAQ (reference sequence). This CDR3 comprises 14 residues. The CDR3 loop reads CASSRRQTNEKLFF. DNA of the CDR3: TGTGCCAGCAGTCGAAGACAGACTAATGAAAAACTGTTTTTT.

The V call is TRBV10-3, the J call TRBJ2-3; D assignment may be TRBD1 or TRBD2 (5 bases each). Trimming removed 6 bases at V and 5 bases at J, with 18 bases between. Germline CDR1 reads ENHRY; CDR2 reads SYGVKD. The CDR3 consists of 15 residues. CDR3 protein: CAISEATAVGDTQYF. DNA for the CDR3: TGTGCCATCAGCGAAGCGACAGCGGTCGGAGATACGCAGTATTTT.

The table lists this clonotype with a count of one. The chain couples TRBV29-1 to TRBJ1-1, with D possibly TRBD1 on 6 matching bases. The CDR3 totals 12 residues. Trimming shortened V by 3 bases and J by 10 bases, and 15 bases separated the two germline ends. In germline, CDR1 is SQVTM, CDR2 ANQGSEA. The CDR3 here is CSVENRVLGAFF. The CDR3 region has the DNA TGCAGCGTTGAGAACAGGGTATTGGGAGCTTTCTTT.

CDR3 sequence: CASSGGQGGTGELFF. Here the CDR3 DNA reads TGTGCCAGCAGTGGCGGACAGGGGGGCACCGGGGAGCTGTTTTTT. The V gene is TRBV2, the J gene TRBJ2-2; 10 bases align to TRBD1. The CDR3 loop spans 15 amino acids. V lost 4 bases to trimming and J lost 4 bases; unmatched junction nucleotides: 3. Germline V lookup: CDR1 SNHLY, CDR2 FYNNEI. Drawing the rest from reference TRBV2 and TRBJ2-2, the complete variable domain is EPEVTQTPSHQVTQMGQEVILRCVPISNHLYFYWYRQILGQKVEFLVSFYNNEISEKSEIFDDQFSVERPDGSNFTLKIRSTKLEDSAMYFCASSGGQGGTGELFFGEGSRLTVL.

This chain links TRBV5-1 with TRBJ2-7; tentatively, D is TRBD2 (5 bases). This CDR3 contains 13 residues. Germline V lookup: CDR1 SGHRS, CDR2 YFSETQ. V gave up 1 base and J gave up 5 bases, with 10 bases separating them. As DNA, the CDR3 is TGCGCCAGCAGCTTGTCGGGAATCAACGAGCAGTACTTC. It yields the protein CASSLSGINEQYF.

The V call is TRBV18, the J call TRBJ1-1; TRBD1 is a possible D gene (6 bases). V lost 2 bases to trimming and J lost 1 base, with 11 bases between them. The germline V gene encodes CDR1 KGHSH and CDR2 LQKENI. The CDR3 totals 15 residues. Here the CDR3 reads CASSPGTLKNTEAFF. CDR3 DNA sequence: TGTGCCAGCTCACCAGGGACACTTAAGAACACTGAAGCTTTCTTT.

The chain combines TRBV27 with TRBJ2-6, with D maybe TRBD1 (5 bases). V gave up 5 bases and J gave up 0 bases, with 11 bases separating them. This CDR3 region has 16 residues. CDR1 is MNHEY and CDR2 is SMNVEV in the germline V gene (reference sequence). In DNA, the CDR3 is TGTGCCAGCAGTCCGAGACAGAGCTCTGGGGCCAACGTCCTGACTTTC. It codes for CASSPRQSSGANVLTF.

The V gene is TRBV5-1, the J gene TRBJ2-2; 9 bases agree with TRBD2. With 5 bases clipped from V and 3 bases from J, the junction kept 2 bases outside the gene matches. The germline gives CDR1 SGHRS, CDR2 YFSETQ. This CDR3 spans 14 amino acids. The CDR3 here is CASSWTSDTGELFF. The CDR3 nucleotides read TGCGCCAGCAGTTGGACTAGCGACACCGGGGAGCTGTTTTTT.

This clonotype occurred once. The rearrangement uses TRBV15 and TRBJ1-2; 7 positions agree with TRBD1. J gave up 2 bases and V 1 base, and 1 base lay outside the gene matches. CDR3 length: 14 amino acids. Germline V CDR1 and CDR2: LNHNV, YYDKDF (reference sequence). The CDR3, as DNA: TGTGCCACCAGCAGAGTACAGGGGAACTATGGCTACACCTTC. Protein product: CATSRVQGNYGYTF.

The chain carries TRBV3-1 and TRBJ2-7, with 9 bases identical to TRBD2. Trimming removed 2 bases from V and 6 bases from J; junction bases left unmatched: 11. This CDR3 comprises 16 residues. Per the germline V gene, CDR1 is LGHDT and CDR2 is YNNKEL (reference sequence). The CDR3 is CASSQYAGGPPIEQYF. CDR3 DNA: TGTGCCAGCAGCCAATACGCGGGAGGGCCGCCGATCGAGCAGTACTTC.

The chain uses TRBV29-1 and TRBJ2-7; no reliable D call. V was clipped by 5 bases and J by 6 bases, with 17 bases between them. This CDR3 region has 13 residues. Germline assignment: CDR1 SQVTM and CDR2 ANQGSEA. Here the CDR3 DNA reads TGCAGCGTTTCAACTCAGATTGGGTTCGAGCAGTACTTC. Encoded protein: CSVSTQIGFEQYF.

This clonotype was seen once. The chain links TRBV3-1 to TRBJ2-4; perhaps TRBD1 as D (6 bases). The CDR3 is made up of 17 amino acids. CDR1 is LGHDT and CDR2 is YNNKEL in the germline V gene (reference sequence). The germline V and J ends were trimmed by 3 bases and 0 bases, with 15 bases remaining between them. The CDR3 loop is CASSHGVGQLAKNIQYF. Here the CDR3 DNA reads TGTGCCAGCAGCCACGGAGTAGGACAGCTAGCCAAAAACATTCAGTACTTC.

The rearrangement uses TRBV5-8 and TRBJ2-4; D gene ambiguous. There are 15 residues in the CDR3. CDR1 is SGHTS, CDR2 YDEGEE, per germline. Trimming left V 3 bases short and J 4 bases short, with 14 bases between. The CDR3 nucleotides read TGTGCCAGCAGCTGGACGGACGGGCCAAAAAACATTCAGTACTTC. It translates to CASSWTDGPKNIQYF.

The chain employs TRBV5-6 and TRBJ2-4; weak D call: TRBD1 (5 bases). Trimming took 0 bases from V and 1 from J, leaving 11 bases between them. This CDR3 contains 16 residues. Germline V gene lookup returns CDR1 SGHDT and CDR2 YYEEEE. This CDR3 is CASSLAGSAAKNIQYF. The DNA of the CDR3 is TGTGCCAGCAGCTTGGCAGGGTCCGCGGCCAAAAACATTCAGTACTTC. Full variable domain (remainder filled in from reference TRBV5-6 and TRBJ2-4): DAGVTQSPTHLIKTRGQQVTLRCSPKSGHDTVSWYQQALGQGPQFIFQYYEEEERQRGNFPDRFSGHQFPNYSSELNVNALLLGDSALYLCASSLAGSAAKNIQYFGAGTRLSVL.

This clonotype was detected only once. This chain uses TRBV20-1 with TRBJ1-5; perhaps TRBD1 as D (5 bases). CDR1 and CDR2 (germline): DFQATT, SNEGSKA (reference sequence). The CDR3 sequence is 12 residues long. The CDR3 DNA sequence: TGCAGCCTTAGGGGCCCTAATCAGCCCCAGCATTTT. This gives the protein CSLRGPNQPQHF.

This rearrangement joins TRBV28 to TRBJ1-1; maybe TRBD1 (5 bases). V lost 7 bases and J lost 4, with 16 bases in between. The CDR3 runs to 14 residues. Germline values: CDR1 MDHEN, CDR2 SYDVKM. The DNA of the CDR3 is TGTGCCAGCATTACTTCCGGGGGGGGCACTGAAGCTTTCTTT. Residues: CASITSGGGTEAFF. The full variable domain, rest sourced from reference TRBV28 and TRBJ1-1, is DVKVTQSSRYLVKRTGEKVFLECVQDMDHENMFWYRQDPGLGLRLIYFSYDVKMKEKGDIPEGYSVSREKKERFSLILESASTNQTSMYLCASITSGGGTEAFFGQGTRLTVV.

This clonotype was detected only a few times. The chain recombines TRBV27 with TRBJ2-7; 7 bases are shared with TRBD2. Germline lookup yields CDR1 MNHEY and CDR2 SMNVEV (reference sequence). The CDR3 sequence is 14 residues long. Trimming at V came to 2 bases and at J to 6 bases, leaving 7 bases not matched to a gene. CDR3 sequence reads: CASSLRRLASEQYF. The CDR3, as DNA: TGTGCCAGCAGTTTAAGGCGACTAGCTAGCGAGCAGTACTTC.

The chain joins TRBV30 to TRBJ2-7, with TRBD2 matching 8 bases. Germline loops: CDR1 GTSNPN, CDR2 SVGIG (reference sequence). The junction had 8 bases not matched to a gene; V was cut back by 4 bases and J by 9 bases. The CDR3 length is 12 residues. CDR3 bases: TGTGCCTGGAAGACCGGGACTAGTGTGCAGTACTTC. Protein sequence: CAWKTGTSVQYF.

In this sample, this clonotype turned up once. The chain uses TRBV12-3 or TRBV12-4 and TRBJ1-2; D remains ambiguous. Trimming removed 2 bases from V and 8 bases from J, with 12 bases in between. The CDR3 has 13 residues. DNA for the CDR3: TGTGCCAGCAGTTTACAGGAAAGGACCGGCTACACCTTC. Its protein is CASSLQERTGYTF.

The rearrangement links TRBV28 to TRBJ1-1; 7 bases are a match to TRBD1. Germline assignment: CDR1 MDHEN and CDR2 SYDVKM. With 4 bases clipped from V and 5 bases from J, the junction kept 7 bases outside the gene matches. CDR3 length equals 14 residues. The CDR3 region has the DNA TGTGCCAGCAGTTCCGACAGGGATCGGACTGAAGCTTTCTTT. This encodes CASSSDRDRTEAFF.

This clonotype was detected once. The chain couples TRBV2 to TRBJ2-1; TRBD2 agrees at 14 bases. Trimming took 4 bases from V and 7 from J; bases not matched to a gene: 6. The CDR3 is 16 amino acids. Looked up from germline, CDR1 is SNHLY and CDR2 is FYNNEI. The CDR3 nucleotides read TGTGCCAGCAGTGGGACTAGCGGGAGGACGGGGAATGAGCAGTTCTTC. This codes for CASSGTSGRTGNEQFF.